This T cell receptor beta chain was retrieved from a study of blood T cell repertoires in COVID-19. About the study: There were acute and convalescent COVID-19 samples, and they came from the United States, Italy and Spain. PBMCs, B-cell-depleted T cells, or T cells provided the cDNA or gDNA that made up the material.

This clone was seen once. This CDR3 has 13 residues. The V and J ends lost 6 bases and 1 base respectively, with 10 bases between them. The V gene's germline CDR1 is SQVTM and CDR2 ANQGSEA. Authors' data handling: Reference gene primers were amplified, and this amplification served to estimate nucleated cell counts. Only in-frame clones appear in the TCRdb table, and some are missing; sequencing was by immunoSEQ multiplex PCR. V and J calls and clone size come straight from that table; D and trimming were deduced from the DNA. Of 100,000 to 120,000 clones listed, about nine tenths are singletons. The sequenced sample consisted of peripheral blood. The chain links TRBV29-1 to TRBJ1-5, with D uncertain. The sequence was obtained from a woman between 45 and 65 years old with acute or convalescent COVID-19. The CDR3 is CSVSPGSNQPQHF. In DNA, the CDR3 is TGCAGCGTAAGTCCGGGGAGCAATCAGCCCCAGCATTTT.